This T cell receptor (beta chain) was documented in a study of blood T cells in healthy people across ages. Notes on the study in general: The study could not conclusively compare naive and antigen-experienced cells, given its unsorted PBMCs. Measured against age, TCR beta diversity per million T cells decreased in a roughly linear manner. CMV status of donors was unknown, possibly confounding expanded clonotype changes. Correlation between TCR beta diversity and naive T cell percentage was strong.

This clonotype is a singleton in its sample. Antigen unknown. In germline, CDR1 is ENHRY, CDR2 SYGVKD. The CDR3 loop spans 16 amino acids. Through a sample-barcoded 5' primer and a J-beta primer mix, a second PCR was run for roughly 7 to 12 cycles. TCRdb re-called the 5' RACE reads with MiXCR, one entry per CDR3 protein. Among approximately 940,000 distinct CDR3 sequences listed, roughly 50% were seen once. J is TRBJ2-7 and V is TRBV10-3; tentatively, D is TRBD1 or TRBD2 (5 bases each). The end of the DNA fits TRBJ2-5 better, so the J call may be wrong. This TCR was sampled from a man aged 30-40 years in good health. The sequenced sample consisted of blood. CDR3 coding DNA: TGTGCCATCAGTGAGTCGAGGGGACCCGGGTATGAGACCCAGTACTTC. It translates to CAISESRGPGYETQYF.